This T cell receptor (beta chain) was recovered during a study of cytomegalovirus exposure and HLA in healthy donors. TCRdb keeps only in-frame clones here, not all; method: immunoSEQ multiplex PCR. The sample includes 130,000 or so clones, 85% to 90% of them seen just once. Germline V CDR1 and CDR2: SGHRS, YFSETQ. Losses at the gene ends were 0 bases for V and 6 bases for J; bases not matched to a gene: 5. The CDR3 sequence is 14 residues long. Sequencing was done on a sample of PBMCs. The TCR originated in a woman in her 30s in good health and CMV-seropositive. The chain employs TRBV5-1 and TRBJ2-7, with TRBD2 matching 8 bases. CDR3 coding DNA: TGCGCCAGCAGCTTGGCCAGCGGGAGTAGCGAGCAGTACTTC. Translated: CASSLASGSSEQYF.